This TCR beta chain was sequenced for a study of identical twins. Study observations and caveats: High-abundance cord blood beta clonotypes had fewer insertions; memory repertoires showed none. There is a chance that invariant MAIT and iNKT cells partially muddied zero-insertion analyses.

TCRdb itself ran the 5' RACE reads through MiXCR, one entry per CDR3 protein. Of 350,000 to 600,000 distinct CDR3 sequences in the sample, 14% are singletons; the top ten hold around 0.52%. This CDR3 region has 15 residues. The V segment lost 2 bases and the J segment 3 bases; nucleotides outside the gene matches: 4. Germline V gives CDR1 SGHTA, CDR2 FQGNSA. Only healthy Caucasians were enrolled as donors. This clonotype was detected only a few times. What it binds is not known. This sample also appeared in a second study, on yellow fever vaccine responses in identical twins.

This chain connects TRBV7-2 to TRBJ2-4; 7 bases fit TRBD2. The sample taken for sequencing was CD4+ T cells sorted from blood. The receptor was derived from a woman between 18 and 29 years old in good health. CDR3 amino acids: CASSLKPGGKNIQYF. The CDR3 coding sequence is TGTGCCAGCAGCTTAAAGCCGGGAGGCAAAAACATTCAGTACTTC.